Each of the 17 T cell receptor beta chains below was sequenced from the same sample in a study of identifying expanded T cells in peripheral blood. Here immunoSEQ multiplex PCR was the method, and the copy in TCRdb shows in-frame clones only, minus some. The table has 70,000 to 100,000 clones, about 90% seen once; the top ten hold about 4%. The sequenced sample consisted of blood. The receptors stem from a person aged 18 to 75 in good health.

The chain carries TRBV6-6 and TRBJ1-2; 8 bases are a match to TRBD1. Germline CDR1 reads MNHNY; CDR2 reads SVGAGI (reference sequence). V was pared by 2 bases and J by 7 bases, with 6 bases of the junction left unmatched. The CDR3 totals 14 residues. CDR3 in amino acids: CASSYGGQGSGYTF. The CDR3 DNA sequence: TGTGCCAGCAGTTACGGCGGACAGGGATCTGGCTACACCTTC.

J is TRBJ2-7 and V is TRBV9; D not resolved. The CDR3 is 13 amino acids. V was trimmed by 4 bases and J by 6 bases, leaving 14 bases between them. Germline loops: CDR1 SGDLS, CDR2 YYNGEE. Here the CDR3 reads CASSSATQAEQYF. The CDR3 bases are TGTGCCAGCAGCAGCGCAACCCAGGCCGAGCAGTACTTC. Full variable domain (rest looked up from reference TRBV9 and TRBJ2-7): DSGVTQTPKHLITATGQRVTLRCSPRSGDLSVYWYQQSLDQGLQFLIQYYNGEERAKGNILERFSAQQFPDLHSELNLSSLELGDSALYFCASSSATQAEQYFGPGTRLTVT.

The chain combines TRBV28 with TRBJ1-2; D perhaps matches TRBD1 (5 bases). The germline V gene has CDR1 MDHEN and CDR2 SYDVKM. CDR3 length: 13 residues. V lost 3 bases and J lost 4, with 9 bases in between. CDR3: CASSLGGFYGYTF. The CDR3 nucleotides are TGTGCCAGCAGTTTGGGGGGATTCTATGGCTACACCTTC.

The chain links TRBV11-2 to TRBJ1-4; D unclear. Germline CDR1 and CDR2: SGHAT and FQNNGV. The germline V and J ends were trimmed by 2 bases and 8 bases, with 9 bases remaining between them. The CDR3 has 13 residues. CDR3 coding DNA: TGTGCCAGCAGCTTAAGAGAGTGGGAAAAACTGTTTTTT. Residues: CASSLREWEKLFF.

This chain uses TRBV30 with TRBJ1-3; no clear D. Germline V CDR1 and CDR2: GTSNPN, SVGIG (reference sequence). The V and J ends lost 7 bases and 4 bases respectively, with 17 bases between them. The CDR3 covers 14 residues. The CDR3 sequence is CALADRRVGNTIYF. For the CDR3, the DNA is TGTGCCTTAGCGGACCGGCGGGTAGGAAACACCATATATTTT.

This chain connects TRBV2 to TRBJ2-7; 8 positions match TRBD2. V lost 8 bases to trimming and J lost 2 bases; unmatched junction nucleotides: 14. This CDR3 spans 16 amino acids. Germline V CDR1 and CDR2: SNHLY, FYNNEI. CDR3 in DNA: TGTGCCAGCGGAACGGGACTAGTTGTCAGCCCCTACGAGCAGTACTTC. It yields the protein CASGTGLVVSPYEQYF. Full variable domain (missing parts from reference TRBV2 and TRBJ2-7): EPEVTQTPSHQVTQMGQEVILRCVPISNHLYFYWYRQILGQKVEFLVSFYNNEISEKSEIFDDQFSVERPDGSNFTLKIRSTKLEDSAMYFCASGTGLVVSPYEQYFGPGTRLTVT.

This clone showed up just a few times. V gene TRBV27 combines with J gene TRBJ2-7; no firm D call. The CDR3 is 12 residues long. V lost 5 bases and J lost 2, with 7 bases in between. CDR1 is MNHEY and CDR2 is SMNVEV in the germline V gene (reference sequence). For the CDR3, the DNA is TGTGCCAGCAGTGATGCTACCTACGAGCAGTACTTC. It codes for CASSDATYEQYF.

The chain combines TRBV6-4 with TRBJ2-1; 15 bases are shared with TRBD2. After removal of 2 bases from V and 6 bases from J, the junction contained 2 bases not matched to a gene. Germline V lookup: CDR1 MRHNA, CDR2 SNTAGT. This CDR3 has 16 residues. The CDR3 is CASSDGTSGGSNEQFF. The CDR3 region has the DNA TGTGCCAGCAGTGACGGGACTAGCGGGGGGAGCAATGAGCAGTTCTTC.

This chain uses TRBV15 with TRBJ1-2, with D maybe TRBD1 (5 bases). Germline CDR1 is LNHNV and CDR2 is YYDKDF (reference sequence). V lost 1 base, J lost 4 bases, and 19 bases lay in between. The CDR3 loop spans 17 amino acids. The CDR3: CATSRALRDRATYGYTF. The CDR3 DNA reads TGTGCCACCAGCAGAGCGCTCCGGGACCGGGCTACCTATGGCTACACCTTC.

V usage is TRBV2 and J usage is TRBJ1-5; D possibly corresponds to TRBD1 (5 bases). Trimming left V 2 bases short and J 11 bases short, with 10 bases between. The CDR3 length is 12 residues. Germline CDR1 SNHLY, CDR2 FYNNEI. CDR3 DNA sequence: TGTGCCAGCAGTGAAAAGGGACGGACCCAGCATTTT. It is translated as CASSEKGRTQHF.

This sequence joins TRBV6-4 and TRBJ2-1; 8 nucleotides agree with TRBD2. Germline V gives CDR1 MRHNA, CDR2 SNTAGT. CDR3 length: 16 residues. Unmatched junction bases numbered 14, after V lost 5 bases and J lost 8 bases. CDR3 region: CASSRYSGEAFDEQFF. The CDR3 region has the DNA TGTGCCAGCAGTCGGTATAGCGGGGAGGCCTTCGATGAGCAGTTCTTC.

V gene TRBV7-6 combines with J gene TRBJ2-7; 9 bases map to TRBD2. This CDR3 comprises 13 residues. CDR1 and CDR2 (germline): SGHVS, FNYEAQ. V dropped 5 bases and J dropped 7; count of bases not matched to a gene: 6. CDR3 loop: CASSPTLAGEQYF. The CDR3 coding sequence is TGTGCCAGCAGCCCCACCCTAGCGGGAGAGCAGTACTTC.

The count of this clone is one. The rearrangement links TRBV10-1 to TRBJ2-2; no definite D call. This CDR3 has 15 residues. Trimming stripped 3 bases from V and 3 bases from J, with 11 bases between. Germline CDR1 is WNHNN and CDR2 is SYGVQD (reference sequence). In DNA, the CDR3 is TGCGCCAGCAGTGATTCGTCCTTAGACACCGGGGAGCTGTTTTTT. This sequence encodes CASSDSSLDTGELFF.

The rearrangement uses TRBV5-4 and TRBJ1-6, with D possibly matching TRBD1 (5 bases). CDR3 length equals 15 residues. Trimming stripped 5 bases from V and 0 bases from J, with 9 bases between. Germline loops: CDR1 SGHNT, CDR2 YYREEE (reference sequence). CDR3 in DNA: TGTGCCAGCAGGGTGGACACCTCCTATAATTCACCCCTCCACTTT. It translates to CASRVDTSYNSPLHF. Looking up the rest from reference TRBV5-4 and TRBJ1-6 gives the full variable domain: ETGVTQSPTHLIKTRGQQVTLRCSSQSGHNTVSWYQQALGQGPQFIFQYYREEENGRGNFPPRFSGLQFPNYSSELNVNALELDDSALYLCASRVDTSYNSPLHFGNGTRLTVT.

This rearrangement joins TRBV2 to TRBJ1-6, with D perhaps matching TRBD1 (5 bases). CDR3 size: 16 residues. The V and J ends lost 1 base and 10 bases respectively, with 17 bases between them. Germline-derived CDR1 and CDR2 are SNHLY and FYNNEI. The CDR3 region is CASSEDLPQGSSPLHF. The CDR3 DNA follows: TGTGCCAGCAGTGAAGATCTCCCCCAGGGTAGCTCACCCCTCCACTTT.

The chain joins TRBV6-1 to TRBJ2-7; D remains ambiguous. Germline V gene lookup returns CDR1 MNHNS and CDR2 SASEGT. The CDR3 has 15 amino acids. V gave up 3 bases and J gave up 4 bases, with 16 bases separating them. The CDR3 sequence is CASSDNPDAAYEQYF. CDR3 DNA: TGTGCCAGCAGTGATAATCCGGACGCGGCATACGAGCAGTACTTC.

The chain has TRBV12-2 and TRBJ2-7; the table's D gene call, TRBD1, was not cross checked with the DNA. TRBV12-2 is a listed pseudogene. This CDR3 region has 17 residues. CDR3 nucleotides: TGTGCAAGTCGCAGATACCGGGACAGCCTTCCTTCCTACGAGCAGTACTTC. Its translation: CASRRYRDSLPSYEQYF.